This TCR beta chain is from a study of blood T cell repertoires in COVID-19. Original data processing: Amplification from reference gene primers served as the basis for estimated nucleated cell counts. Method: immunoSEQ multiplex PCR; TCRdb's copy keeps in-frame clones and lacks some. V and J calls and clone size are as listed in that table; D and trimming were resolved from the DNA. The profile shows tens of thousands of clones, 70% to 90% of them singletons. Germline CDR1 reads SGDLS; CDR2 reads YYNGEE. The CDR3 covers 15 residues. V lost 3 bases and J lost 1; bases outside the gene matches: 4. This clonotype was obtained from a man between 60 and 70 years old with acute or convalescent COVID-19. Sequencing was performed on peripheral blood. The chain carries TRBV9 and TRBJ1-3; 7 nucleotides match TRBD1. CDR3 coding DNA: TGTGCCAGCAGCGGAACAGGGGAGTCTGGAAACACCATATATTTT. It translates to CASSGTGESGNTIYF.